The 22 T cell receptor beta chains below were found in one sample sequenced in a study of cytomegalovirus exposure and HLA in healthy donors. 13 Jbeta primers and 60 Vbeta primers were used for the PCR. Here immunoSEQ multiplex PCR was the method, and the copy in TCRdb shows in-frame clones only, minus some. Counted here are about 140,000 clones, around 80% occurring once; the ten biggest clones make up around 1.2%. The specimen sequenced was PBMCs. Source of these receptors: a male donor in good health and CMV-seropositive.

The chain couples TRBV5-5 to TRBJ2-7; 9 bases line up with TRBD2. CDR1 is SGHKS and CDR2 is YYEKEE in the germline V gene (reference sequence). This CDR3 region has 16 residues. The trim removed 4 bases at V and 0 bases at J, leaving 8 bases unmatched. CDR3 loop: CASSPRAGGISYEQYF. DNA of the CDR3: TGTGCCAGCAGCCCGCGGGCGGGAGGGATCTCCTACGAGCAGTACTTC.

The rearrangement uses TRBV6-1 and TRBJ2-7; tentatively, D is TRBD2 (5 bases). Germline CDR1 reads MNHNS; CDR2 reads SASEGT. V was pared by 1 base and J by 8 bases, with 15 bases between. The CDR3 is 14 residues long. The CDR3 here is CASSEGTWVLKQYF. For the CDR3, the DNA is TGTGCCAGCAGTGAAGGGACTTGGGTCCTCAAGCAGTACTTC.

This chain links TRBV30 with TRBJ2-5; TRBD2 matches at 9 bases. J was trimmed by 4 bases and V by 3 bases; bases with no gene match: 3. Germline V gene data show CDR1 as GTSNPN and CDR2 as SVGIG (reference sequence). The CDR3 has 13 residues. CDR3 sequence (DNA): TGTGCCTGGAGGGTAGCGGGAGCAGAGACCCAGTACTTC. Translation gives CAWRVAGAETQYF.

The J gene is TRBJ1-2, the V gene TRBV18; D uncertain. CDR1 and CDR2 from the germline V gene are KGHSH and LQKENI. The CDR3 contains 14 residues. V was trimmed by 3 bases and J by 5 bases, leaving 13 bases between them. CDR3 nucleotide sequence: TGTGCCAGCTCACCGGCCCAGGTGAAGTATGGCTACACCTTC. Translation gives CASSPAQVKYGYTF.

The V gene is TRBV6-6, the J gene TRBJ2-3; 12 nucleotides agree with TRBD1. The CDR3 is 15 amino acids. Germline CDR1 is MNHNY and CDR2 is SVGAGI (reference sequence). Unmatched junction bases numbered 5, after V lost 5 bases and J lost 5 bases. CDR3 sequence: CASSEGQGAKDTQYF. The DNA for the CDR3 is TGTGCCAGCAGTGAGGGACAGGGGGCGAAAGATACGCAGTATTTT.

This clone occurred once. The CDR3 region has the DNA TGTGCCAGCTCACGGGACAGAGTCAACACTGAAGCTTTCTTT. It yields the protein CASSRDRVNTEAFF. The chain employs TRBV18 and TRBJ1-1; 7 nucleotides agree with TRBD1. V shed 4 bases and J 2 bases; nucleotides not matched to a gene: 4. CDR1 KGHSH and CDR2 LQKENI come from the germline V gene. The CDR3 has 14 residues.

J is TRBJ2-3 and V is TRBV2; no clear D. This CDR3 has 15 amino acids. V was trimmed by 5 bases and J by 2 bases, leaving 14 bases between them. Germline assignment: CDR1 SNHLY and CDR2 FYNNEI. In nucleotides, the CDR3 is TGTGCCAGCAGTAGGTTAGCTGGAGTCACAGATACGCAGTATTTT. This sequence encodes CASSRLAGVTDTQYF.

The rearrangement links TRBV9 to TRBJ1-2; D remains unclear. The CDR3 is 14 amino acids. Trimming took 4 bases from V and 0 from J, leaving 10 bases between them. CDR1 and CDR2 from the germline V gene are SGDLS and YYNGEE. CDR3: CASSPQNTNYGYTF. The CDR3 nucleotides are TGTGCCAGCAGCCCGCAGAATACTAACTATGGCTACACCTTC.

This chain joins TRBV7-2 and TRBJ2-3; D might be TRBD1 (5 bases). This CDR3 is built from 13 residues. Germline lookup yields CDR1 SGHTA and CDR2 FQGNSA. Deletions cut 3 bases from V and 11 bases from J, with 15 bases between. The CDR3 DNA follows: TGTGCCAGCAGCTTTGGACCCCAGGGTAGGCAGTATTTT. It yields the protein CASSFGPQGRQYF.

This chain's CDR3 is CASSVATGQGRYNEQFF. CDR3 DNA: TGTGCCAGCAGCGTAGCTACGGGACAGGGCAGGTACAATGAGCAGTTCTTC. The chain joins TRBV9 to TRBJ2-1; 9 positions match TRBD1. Germline CDR1 SGDLS, CDR2 YYNGEE. V shed 0 bases and J 4 bases; nucleotides not matched to a gene: 8. This CDR3 is built from 17 residues.

The chain combines TRBV14 with TRBJ2-7, with D unclear. The CDR3 is made up of 13 amino acids. Germline CDR1 and CDR2: SGHDN and FVKESK. V was pared by 1 base and J by 4 bases, with 8 bases between. CDR3 DNA: TGTGCCAGCAGCCAAGGGAGCAGATACGAGCAGTACTTC. Translation gives CASSQGSRYEQYF. The variable domain in full, completed from reference TRBV14 and TRBJ2-7, reads EAGVTQFPSHSVIEKGQTVTLRCDPISGHDNLYWYRRVMGKEIKFLLHFVKESKQDESGMPNNRFLAERTGGTYSTLKVQPAELEDSGVYFCASSQGSRYEQYFGPGTRLTVT.

Comments on this clone: This same CDR3 is encoded by further DNA sequences in the sample. The chain joins TRBV4-3 to TRBJ1-2; D gene uncertain. This CDR3 contains 14 residues. Trimming removed 4 bases from V and 4 bases from J, with 13 bases in between. Germline CDR1 is LGHNA and CDR2 is YSLEER. The CDR3 reads CASSPPGNLYGYTF. DNA for the CDR3: TGCGCCAGCAGCCCGCCGGGGAACCTCTATGGCTACACCTTC.

The rearrangement joins TRBV9 to TRBJ2-2; the D is unclear. The V gene's germline CDR1 is SGDLS and CDR2 YYNGEE. The CDR3 covers 12 residues. Trimming left V 6 bases short and J 2 bases short, with 5 bases between. CDR3 loop: CASNSNTGELFF. The CDR3 coding sequence is TGTGCCAGCAACTCTAACACCGGGGAGCTGTTTTTT.

Regarding this clone: Additional DNA sequences in this sample encode the identical CDR3. The chain uses TRBV5-1 and TRBJ1-2; D may be TRBD1 (6 bases). The germline gives CDR1 SGHRS, CDR2 YFSETQ. The CDR3 runs 14 residues. V lost 0 bases and J 2 bases, leaving 8 bases between the germline ends. CDR3 loop: CASSLGTANYGYTF. CDR3 bases: TGCGCCAGCAGCTTGGGGACAGCAAACTATGGCTACACCTTC.

This chain uses TRBV5-4 with TRBJ2-7; 10 bases map to TRBD2. The CDR3 sequence is 17 residues long. V gave up 0 bases and J gave up 1 base; unmatched junction bases: 7. The germline CDR1 and CDR2 sequences are SGHNT and YYREEE (reference sequence). The DNA for the CDR3 is TGTGCCAGCAGCTTGGGACCGGGACTAGCGACGTCCTACGAGCAGTACTTC. Protein: CASSLGPGLATSYEQYF. The variable domain in full, completed from reference TRBV5-4 and TRBJ2-7, reads ETGVTQSPTHLIKTRGQQVTLRCSSQSGHNTVSWYQQALGQGPQFIFQYYREEENGRGNFPPRFSGLQFPNYSSELNVNALELDDSALYLCASSLGPGLATSYEQYFGPGTRLTVT.

The genes are TRBV10-3 and TRBJ2-7; D remains ambiguous. The ends were cut back, 2 bases at V and 4 bases at J, with 6 bases in the middle. Germline CDR1 reads ENHRY; CDR2 reads SYGVKD. The CDR3 is made up of 12 amino acids. The CDR3 region is CAISEGWYEQYF. CDR3 DNA: TGTGCCATCAGTGAGGGCTGGTACGAGCAGTACTTC.

This clone has just a few counts. J is TRBJ2-6 and V is TRBV5-1; no firm D call. The CDR3 sequence is 16 residues long. V gave up 0 bases and J gave up 0 bases, with 7 bases separating them. Germline loops: CDR1 SGHRS, CDR2 YFSETQ. CDR3 residues: CASSLAGSSGANVLTF. For the CDR3, the DNA is TGCGCCAGCAGCTTGGCCGGGTCCTCTGGGGCCAACGTCCTGACTTTC.

The chain couples TRBV11-3 to TRBJ1-1; D may be TRBD1 (5 bases). The CDR3 runs to 14 residues. Germline V lookup: CDR1 SGHNT, CDR2 YENEEA. Trimming took 2 bases from V and 3 from J, leaving 10 bases between them. The CDR3 loop is CASSLRGSDTEAFF. The CDR3 coding sequence is TGTGCCAGCAGCTTACGGGGGTCTGACACTGAAGCTTTCTTT.

The CDR3 loop reads CASSLGDTFQETQYF. The DNA for the CDR3 is TGTGCCAGCAGCTTAGGAGACACCTTTCAAGAGACCCAGTACTTC. The genes are TRBV7-8 and TRBJ2-5; no definite D call. The CDR3 consists of 15 residues. The germline CDR1 and CDR2 sequences are SGHVS and FQNEAQ. The ends were cut back, 1 base at V and 2 bases at J, with 11 bases in the middle. The complete variable domain, with remaining parts taken from reference TRBV7-8 and TRBJ2-5, reads GAGVSQSPRYKVAKRGQDVALRCDPISGHVSLFWYQQALGQGPEFLTYFQNEAQLDKSGLPSDRFFAERPEGSVSTLKIQRTQQEDSAVYLCASSLGDTFQETQYFGPGTRLLVL.

This sequence joins TRBV27 and TRBJ2-7; 7 nucleotides align to TRBD1. Trimming cost V 6 bases and J 4 bases; bases outside gene matches: 3. CDR1 is MNHEY, CDR2 SMNVEV, per germline (reference sequence). This CDR3 is built from 12 residues. CDR3 nucleotides: TGTGCCAGCAGGGGACAGCCTTACGAGCAGTACTTC. The encoded protein is CASRGQPYEQYF.

The V call is TRBV5-1, the J call TRBJ2-3; D unresolved. Germline V gene sequence: CDR1 SGHRS, CDR2 YFSETQ. V gave up 7 bases and J gave up 2 bases, with 8 bases separating them. The CDR3 totals 12 residues. The CDR3, as DNA: TGCGCCAGCCGCGAGTTCACAGATACGCAGTATTTT. Translating it yields CASREFTDTQYF.

In this sample, this clone turned up a few times. The CDR3 DNA follows: TGTGCCAGCAGTTCCGAGCGGGAGGCCTTCACCGGGGAGCTGTTTTTT. This sequence encodes CASSSEREAFTGELFF. The chain joins TRBV27 to TRBJ2-2; TRBD2 matches at 9 bases. CDR1 MNHEY and CDR2 SMNVEV come from the germline V gene (reference sequence). The CDR3 is 16 amino acids. J was trimmed by 4 bases and V by 4 bases; bases with no gene match: 7.